Here is one T cell receptor beta chain with its context. Its target is unknown. This sample was included in a study of CD8+ T cells in alopecia areata. Study findings and constraints: Scalp specimens additionally yield sequences from normal skin's resident alphabeta T cells.

Extracted from the samples, RNA was reverse transcribed into cDNA to serve as the sequencing template. Produced via immunoSEQ multiplex PCR; TCRdb's table is partial and in-frame only. The data contain some 150,000 clones, under 60% of them singletons. This CDR3 region has 11 residues. The germline V gene encodes CDR1 MGHDK and CDR2 SYGVNS. V lost 2 bases and J 3 bases, leaving 2 bases between the germline ends. PBMCs served as the source from which CD4+ and CD8+ T cells were sorted. The rearrangement links TRBV25-1 to TRBJ2-7; D call uncertain. This receptor was taken from a human donor with alopecia areata. This specimen consisted of CD8+ T cells sorted from blood, obtained at week 0. The CDR3 loop is CASSEGYEQYF. CDR3 in DNA: TGTGCCAGCAGTGAAGGCTACGAGCAGTACTTC.